The T cell receptor beta chain described here comes from a study of human T cells and chemical hapten exposure. The time point denotes: patch test 1, 2 weeks after DPC sensitization. Treatment reported: therapeutic diphenylcyclopropenone sensitization with weekly scalp DPC. TCRdb analysed the RACE reads with MiXCR anew, one entry per CDR3 protein. The table lists 180,000 or so distinct CDR3 sequences, approximately 20% of them singletons. The CDR3 is made up of 11 amino acids. Looked up from germline, CDR1 is DFQATT and CDR2 is SNEGSKA (reference sequence). The J segment lost 11 bases and the V segment lost 1 base, leaving 4 bases of the junction unmatched.

The chain recombines TRBV20-1 with TRBJ1-1, with 7 bases matching TRBD1. The receptor's source is a woman in her forties or fifties with alopecia areata. Some clones in this sample may be carry-over from other donors' samples. The specimen was whole blood, collected in connection with sensitization to the hapten diphenylcyclopropenone (DPC). The DNA of the CDR3 is TGCAGTGCTAGAGCAGGGGGGCGCGCTTTCTTT. This sequence encodes CSARAGGRAFF.